This record looks at one T cell receptor beta chain sequence and its context. This clone has just a few counts. The specificity of this receptor is unknown. Base qualities are not recorded, but no much larger clone differs from it by a single base. CD8 naive samples were CD45RO-negative cells positively selected for CCR7, giving a CD45RA+CCR7+ population that excluded TemRA cells. Donors were healthy HIV-negative adults with no recently reported acute infections or vaccinations. Every donor was a Caucasian adult living in Nashville, Tennessee, USA. Blood was obtained by leukapheresis, after which PBMCs were separated by Ficoll-Histopaque density gradient centrifugation and cryopreserved in liquid nitrogen vapor phase. Analytical flow cytometry was used to check the purity and quantity of every magnetically sorted T cell population. Genomic DNA was isolated from every sorted fraction and measured by UV absorbance on a Nanodrop 2000c.

This record comes from a study of shared clonotypes between healthy human individuals (dated by TCRdb to 2020 to 2021). The study in broad terms: The cohort included a few men and two women between 18 and 49 years of age. For each donor, CD4 naive and CD4 memory were each given three plates, CD8 naive was given two plates, and CD8 memory was given one plate. To estimate repertoire size and how much clonotypes are shared between individuals, the study performed deep sequencing of blood TCR repertoires from about 5 healthy adults. To increase sequencing depth and limit assay-specific biases, TCR repertoire library preparation and sequencing were carried out by different laboratories using diverse techniques. Leukapheresis yielded between about 0.94 and 8.9 billion PBMCs per donor.

Paper-wide results and their limitations: Sampling was restricted to blood, and TCR repertoires in tissue are likely to differ from TCR repertoires in blood. Pairwise subsampling led to the expectation that sequencing depth would affect the degree of clonotype sharing among donors. Rarefaction of sorted-subset datasets indicated incomplete sequencing despite the large sequencing depth. Across a few donors, 5% to 6% of naive CD4, approximately 4% of naive CD8, 2.3% of memory CD4, and roughly 0.41% of memory CD8 clonotypes were shared. Estimated clonotype richness was generally larger for naive than for memory subsets. Compared with non-shared clonotypes, the clonotypes found in all four sorted-subset donors had higher generation probabilities. The small number of donors limited the genetic and exposure-history diversity represented.

Using the deep immunoSEQ assay, TCR CDR3 regions were amplified from genomic DNA by multiplex PCR. Extracted genomic DNA from each cell subset was spread evenly across all wells of several immunoSEQ 96-well plates, with each plate serving as a replicate. For sorted subsets, around 200 ng genomic DNA, equal to about 30,000 T cell genomes, was loaded into each replicate PCR. The purified libraries were quantified using a Qubit 3.0 fluorometer, sized with a Bioanalyzer 2100, and then quantified again using the KAPA Library Quantification kit. Every immunoSEQ 96-well plate was sequenced on a dedicated single-read 150-cycle Illumina NextSeq 550 flow cell. In the authors' own workflow: The immunoSEQ output contained only junctional sequences without quality scores, so filtering could not match that applied to full-length reads. To assign V/J genes and CDR3, sequences were annotated using PyIR, a Python wrapper for IgBLAST v1.9, with IMGT germline references. Reads were filtered out if the reads had weak V/J assignments (E-value above 1e-6), no CDR3, stop codons, out-of-frame junctions, or ambiguous translated residues. V3J clonotypes were defined by identical inferred V gene, J gene, and CDR3 amino acid sequence. Percentage overlap between repertoires was calculated by dividing the number of shared unique clonotypes by the size of the smaller repertoire. RTK rarefaction, the Chao1 estimator, and Recon v2.1 estimates of unobserved clonotypes were used to assess repertoire richness. For all TCRbeta clonotypes obtained by the gDNA method from a handful of donors, generation probabilities were computed with OLGA. This immuneACCESS table, as held by TCRdb, lists in-frame sequences with V and J called but not all clones. Of the missing ones, under half trace to an unresolved V gene in checked studies; the others have no known cause. That table is the source of V, J and clone size, and D and trimming were worked out from the DNA. The sample data list approximately 2,000,000 clones, and over 85% of these were observed just once. Around 1.7% of the sample goes to the ten largest clones.

Sequencing was done on a sample of naive CD8+ T cells from PBMCs. The cell subset or site label, as the study defines it: CD45RA+CCR7+. This receptor was identified in a man aged 18 to 29 in good health. Some clones in this sample may be carry-over from other donors' samples.

The CDR3 region has the sequence CASSLAGEWGNQPQHF. The DNA sequence follows: TGTGCCAGCAGCTTGGCTGGGGAATGGGGTAATCAGCCCCAGCATTTT. The chain uses TRBV5-4 and TRBJ1-5; there is no confident call for the D gene. The CDR3, from cysteine to phenylalanine, totals 16 residues. Solely the CDR3 DNA is kept, with 48 bases framed from the first base. Trimming costs V 0 bases and J 4 bases, and their ends lie 14 bases apart. CDR1 and CDR2 (SGHNT, YYREEE) derive from the germline V gene (reference sequence).